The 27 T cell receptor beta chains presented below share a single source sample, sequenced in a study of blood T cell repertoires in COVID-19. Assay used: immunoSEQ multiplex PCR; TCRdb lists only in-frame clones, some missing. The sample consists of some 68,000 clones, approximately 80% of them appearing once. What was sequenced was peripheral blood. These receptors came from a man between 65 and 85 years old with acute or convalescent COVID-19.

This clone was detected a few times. The chain's CDR3 is CASSPPSRSYEQYF. CDR3 coding DNA: TGTGCCAGCAGCCCCCCGAGTCGATCCTACGAGCAGTACTTC. The chain uses TRBV9 and TRBJ2-7; D is ambiguous. Trimming left V 4 bases short and J 1 base short, with 12 bases between. This CDR3 is built from 14 residues. Per germline, CDR1 SGDLS and CDR2 YYNGEE.

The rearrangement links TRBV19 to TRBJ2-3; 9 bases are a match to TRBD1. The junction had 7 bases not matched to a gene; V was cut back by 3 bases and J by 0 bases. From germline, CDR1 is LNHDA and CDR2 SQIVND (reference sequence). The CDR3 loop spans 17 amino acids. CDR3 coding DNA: TGTGCCAGTAGTATGTTCTCGGGACAGGGAAGCACAGATACGCAGTATTTT. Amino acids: CASSMFSGQGSTDTQYF.

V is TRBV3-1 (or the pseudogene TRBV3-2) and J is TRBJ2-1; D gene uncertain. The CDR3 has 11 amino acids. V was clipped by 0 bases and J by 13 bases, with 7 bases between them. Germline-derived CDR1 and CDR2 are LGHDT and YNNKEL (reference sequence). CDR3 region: CASSQEARQFF. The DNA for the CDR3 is TGTGCCAGCAGCCAAGAGGCTAGACAGTTCTTC.

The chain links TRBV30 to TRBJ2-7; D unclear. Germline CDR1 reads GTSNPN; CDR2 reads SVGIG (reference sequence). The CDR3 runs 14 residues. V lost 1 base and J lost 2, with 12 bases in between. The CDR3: CAWSGYQVTYEQYF. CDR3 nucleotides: TGTGCCTGGAGTGGGTACCAGGTAACCTACGAGCAGTACTTC.

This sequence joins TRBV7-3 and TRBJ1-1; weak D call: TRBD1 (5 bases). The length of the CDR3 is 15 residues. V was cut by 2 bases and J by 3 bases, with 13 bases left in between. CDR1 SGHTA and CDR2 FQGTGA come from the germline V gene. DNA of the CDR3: TGTGCCAGCAGCTTAGGAGCAGGGTTGGACACTGAAGCTTTCTTT. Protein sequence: CASSLGAGLDTEAFF.

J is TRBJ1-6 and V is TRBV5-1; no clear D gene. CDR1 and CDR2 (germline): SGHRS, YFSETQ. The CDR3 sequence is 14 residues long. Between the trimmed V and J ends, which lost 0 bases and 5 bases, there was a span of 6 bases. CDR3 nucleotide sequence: TGCGCCAGCAGCTTGGTCAGTGATAATTCACCCCTCCACTTT. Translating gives CASSLVSDNSPLHF.

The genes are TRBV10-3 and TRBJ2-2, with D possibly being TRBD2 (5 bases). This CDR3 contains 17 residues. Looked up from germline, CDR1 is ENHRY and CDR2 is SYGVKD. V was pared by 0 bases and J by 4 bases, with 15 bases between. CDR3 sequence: CAISESALGLRTGELFF. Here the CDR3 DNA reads TGTGCCATCAGTGAGTCGGCCCTAGGACTCCGCACCGGGGAGCTGTTTTTT.

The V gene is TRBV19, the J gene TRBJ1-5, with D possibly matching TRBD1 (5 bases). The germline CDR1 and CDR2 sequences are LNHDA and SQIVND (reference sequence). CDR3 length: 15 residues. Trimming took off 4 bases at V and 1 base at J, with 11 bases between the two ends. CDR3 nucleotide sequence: TGTGCCAGTAGTACTACCCGGGGGAGCAATCAGCCCCAGCATTTT. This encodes CASSTTRGSNQPQHF.

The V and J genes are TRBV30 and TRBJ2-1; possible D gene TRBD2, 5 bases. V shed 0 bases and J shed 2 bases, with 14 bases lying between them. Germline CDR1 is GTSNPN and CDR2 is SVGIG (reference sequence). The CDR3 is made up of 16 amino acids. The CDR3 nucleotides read TGTGCCTGGAGTGTACAGAGGGCGAGAACCTACAATGAGCAGTTCTTC. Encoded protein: CAWSVQRARTYNEQFF.

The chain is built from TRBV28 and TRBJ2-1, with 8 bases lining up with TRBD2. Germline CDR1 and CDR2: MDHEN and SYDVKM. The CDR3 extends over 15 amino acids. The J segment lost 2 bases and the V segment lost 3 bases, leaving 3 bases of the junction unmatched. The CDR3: CASSFWRGAYNEQFF. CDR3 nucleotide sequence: TGTGCCAGCAGTTTCTGGCGGGGGGCCTACAATGAGCAGTTCTTC. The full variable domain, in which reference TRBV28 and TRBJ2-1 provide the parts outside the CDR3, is DVKVTQSSRYLVKRTGEKVFLECVQDMDHENMFWYRQDPGLGLRLIYFSYDVKMKEKGDIPEGYSVSREKKERFSLILESASTNQTSMYLCASSFWRGAYNEQFFGPGTRLTVL.

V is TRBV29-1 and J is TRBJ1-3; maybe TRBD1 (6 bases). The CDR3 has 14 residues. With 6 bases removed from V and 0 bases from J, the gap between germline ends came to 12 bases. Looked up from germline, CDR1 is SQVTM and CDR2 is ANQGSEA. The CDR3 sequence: CSVYPGDSGNTIYF. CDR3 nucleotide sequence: TGCAGCGTCTACCCAGGGGACTCTGGAAACACCATATATTTT.

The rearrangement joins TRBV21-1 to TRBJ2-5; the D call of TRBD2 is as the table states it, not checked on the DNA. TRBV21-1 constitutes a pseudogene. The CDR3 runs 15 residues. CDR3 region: CASSTGEREKETQYF. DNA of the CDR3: TGTGCCAGCAGCACTGGGGAGCGGGAGAAGGAGACCCAGTACTTC.

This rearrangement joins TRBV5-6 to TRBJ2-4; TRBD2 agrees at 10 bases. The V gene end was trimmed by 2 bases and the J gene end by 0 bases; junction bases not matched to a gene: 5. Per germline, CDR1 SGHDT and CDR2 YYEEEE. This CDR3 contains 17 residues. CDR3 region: CASSFWTSGLAKNIQYF. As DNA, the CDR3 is TGTGCCAGCAGCTTTTGGACTAGCGGACTAGCCAAAAACATTCAGTACTTC.

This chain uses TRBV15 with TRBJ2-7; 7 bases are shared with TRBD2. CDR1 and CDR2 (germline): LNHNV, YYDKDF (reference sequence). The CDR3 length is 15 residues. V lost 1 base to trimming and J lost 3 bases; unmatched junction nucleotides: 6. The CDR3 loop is CATSRGGGGSYEQYF. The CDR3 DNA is TGTGCCACCAGCAGAGGGGGAGGCGGGAGCTACGAGCAGTACTTC.

The chain's CDR3 is CASSLNGPTNEKLFF. The CDR3 DNA sequence: TGTGCCAGCAGCTTAAACGGTCCCACTAATGAAAAACTGTTTTTT. The chain employs TRBV5-5 and TRBJ1-4; D is ambiguous. The CDR3 is 15 amino acids. Germline V gene lookup returns CDR1 SGHKS and CDR2 YYEKEE (reference sequence). Trimming took off 2 bases at V and 2 bases at J, with 10 bases between the two ends.

The CDR3 here is CASSSAGPRGGELFF. CDR3 in DNA: TGTGCCAGTAGTTCGGCGGGGCCGCGGGGAGGGGAGCTGTTTTTT. The J gene is TRBJ2-2, the V gene TRBV19, with a possible D match to TRBD2 (6 bases). Trimming cost V 5 bases and J 8 bases, with 18 bases left between them. Germline V gene lookup returns CDR1 LNHDA and CDR2 SQIVND (reference sequence). This CDR3 comprises 15 residues.

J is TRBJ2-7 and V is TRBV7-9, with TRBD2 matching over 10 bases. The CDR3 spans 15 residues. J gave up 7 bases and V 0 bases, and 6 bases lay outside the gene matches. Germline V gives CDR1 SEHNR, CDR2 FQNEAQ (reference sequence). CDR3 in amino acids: CASSLASSGSFEQYF. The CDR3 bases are TGTGCCAGCAGCTTAGCGTCTAGCGGGAGCTTTGAGCAGTACTTC.

CDR3 DNA sequence: TGTGCCAGCTCCCAGGGCCCGACTGAAAAACTGTTTTTT. It yields the protein CASSQGPTEKLFF. The rearrangement links TRBV18 to TRBJ1-4; a possible D gene is TRBD1 (5 bases). The CDR3 has 13 residues. V was clipped by 6 bases and J by 7 bases, with 12 bases between them. Per the germline V gene, CDR1 is KGHSH and CDR2 is LQKENI.

CDR3 bases: TGTGCCAGCTCTCCTAGGATCTATGGCTACACCTTC. Translation: CASSPRIYGYTF. The chain joins TRBV18 to TRBJ1-2, with unresolved D. The germline gives CDR1 KGHSH, CDR2 LQKENI. This CDR3 region has 12 residues. Deletions cut 6 bases from V and 4 bases from J, with 9 bases between. The variable domain in full, with the rest retrieved from reference TRBV18 and TRBJ1-2, is NAGVMQNPRHLVRRRGQEARLRCSPMKGHSHVYWYRQLPEEGLKFMVYLQKENIIDESGMPKERFSAEFPKEGPSILRIQQVVRGDSAAYFCASSPRIYGYTFGSGTRLTVV.

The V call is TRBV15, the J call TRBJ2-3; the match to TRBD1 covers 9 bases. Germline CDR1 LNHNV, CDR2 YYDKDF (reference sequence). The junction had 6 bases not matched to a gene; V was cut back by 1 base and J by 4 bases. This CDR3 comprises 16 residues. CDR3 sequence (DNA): TGTGCCACCAGCAGAGCCTCAACAGGGGGCGCAGATACGCAGTATTTT. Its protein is CATSRASTGGADTQYF.

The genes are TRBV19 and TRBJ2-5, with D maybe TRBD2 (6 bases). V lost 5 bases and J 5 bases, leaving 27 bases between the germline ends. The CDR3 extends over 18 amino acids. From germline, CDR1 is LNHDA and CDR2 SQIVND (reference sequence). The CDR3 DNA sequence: TGTGCCAGTAGTTCCTATGGTGGACGGGAGAGGATGATCGAGACCCAGTACTTC. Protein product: CASSSYGGRERMIETQYF.

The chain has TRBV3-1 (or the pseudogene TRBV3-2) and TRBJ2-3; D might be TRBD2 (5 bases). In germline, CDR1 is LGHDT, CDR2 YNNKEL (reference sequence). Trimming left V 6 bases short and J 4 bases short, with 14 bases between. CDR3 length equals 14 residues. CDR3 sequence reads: CASSGGWAPDTQYF. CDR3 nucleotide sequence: TGTGCCAGCAGTGGCGGGTGGGCCCCAGATACGCAGTATTTT.

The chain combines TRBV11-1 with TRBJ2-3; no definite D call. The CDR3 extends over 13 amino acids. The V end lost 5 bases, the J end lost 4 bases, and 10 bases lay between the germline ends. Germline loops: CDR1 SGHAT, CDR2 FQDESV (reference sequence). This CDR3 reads CASSLSPPDTQYF. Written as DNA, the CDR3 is TGTGCCAGCAGCCTATCCCCGCCAGATACGCAGTATTTT. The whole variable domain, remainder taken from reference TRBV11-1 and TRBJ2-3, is EAEVAQSPRYKITEKSQAVAFWCDPISGHATLYWYRQILGQGPELLVQFQDESVVDDSQLPKDRFSAERLKGVDSTLKIQPAELGDSAMYLCASSLSPPDTQYFGPGTRLTVL.

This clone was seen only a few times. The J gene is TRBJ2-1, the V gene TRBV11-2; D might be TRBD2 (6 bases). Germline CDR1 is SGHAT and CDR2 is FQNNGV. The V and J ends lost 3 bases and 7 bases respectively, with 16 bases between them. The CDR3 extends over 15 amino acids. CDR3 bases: TGTGCCAGCAGCTTTGGCCTCCGTGGACTAAATGAGCAGTTCTTC. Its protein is CASSFGLRGLNEQFF.

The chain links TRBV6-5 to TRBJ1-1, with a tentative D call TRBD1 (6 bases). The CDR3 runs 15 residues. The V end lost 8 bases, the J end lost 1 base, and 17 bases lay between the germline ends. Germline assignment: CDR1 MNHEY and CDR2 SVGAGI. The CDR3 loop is CASLGGGASNTEAFF. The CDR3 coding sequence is TGTGCCAGCTTGGGAGGGGGGGCTTCGAACACTGAAGCTTTCTTT.

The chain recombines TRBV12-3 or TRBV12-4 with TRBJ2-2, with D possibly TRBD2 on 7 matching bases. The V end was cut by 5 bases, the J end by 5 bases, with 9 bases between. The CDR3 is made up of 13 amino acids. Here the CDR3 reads CASSEGGTGELFF. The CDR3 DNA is TGTGCCAGCAGTGAGGGGGGGACCGGGGAGCTGTTTTTT.

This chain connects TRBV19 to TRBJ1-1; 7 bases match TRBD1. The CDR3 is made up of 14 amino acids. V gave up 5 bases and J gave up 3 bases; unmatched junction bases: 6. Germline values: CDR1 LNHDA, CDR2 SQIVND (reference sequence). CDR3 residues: CASSSQGRDTEAFF. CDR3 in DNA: TGTGCCAGTAGTTCACAGGGGCGGGACACTGAAGCTTTCTTT. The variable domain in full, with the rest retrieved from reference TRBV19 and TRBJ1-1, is DGGITQSPKYLFRKEGQNVTLSCEQNLNHDAMYWYRQDPGQGLRLIYYSQIVNDFQKGDIAEGYSVSREKKESFPLTVTSAQKNPTAFYLCASSSQGRDTEAFFGQGTRLTVV.